A selection of T cell receptor beta chains follows, all from one sample in a study of graft-versus-host responses after intestinal transplantation. No antigen has been identified for these receptors. Profiling relied on immunoSEQ multiplex PCR, and the TCRdb table lists in-frame clones only, not all of them. The table lists 88,000 or so clones, 90% of them singletons. The specimen comprised unstimulated CD4+ T cells sorted from spleen or lymph node cells, sampled before intestinal transplant. Receptors were obtained from a human donor who received an intestinal transplant. The CDR3 runs from the conserved cysteine through the conserved F or W. A D gene is named only where the DNA matches it firmly. Clone sizes are given selectively: once, few, many, or a class where the clone is expanded.

v_call,j_call,clone_size,cdr3_length,d_call,cdr3_nt,cdr3_aa
TRBV5-1,TRBJ2-5,.,15,.,TGCGCCAGCAGCTTGAGGGGTAACACTCAAGAGACCCAGTACTTC,CASSLRGNTQETQYF
TRBV5-1,TRBJ1-1,.,15,.,TGCGCCAGCAGCTTGGGGGCGGGAAGCGAGACTGAAGCTTTCTTT,CASSLGAGSETEAFF
TRBV18,TRBJ1-1,once,13,TRBD1,TGTGCCAGCTCGCTGCAGGGGGAGACTGAAGCCTTCTTT,CASSLQGETEAFF
TRBV6-5,TRBJ1-1,.,13,TRBD1,TGTGCCAGCAGCCCGGACAGGGGTACTGAAGCTTTCTTT,CASSPDRGTEAFF
TRBV4-2,TRBJ1-4,.,17,.,TGTGCCAGCAGCCAAGATCGGTGGACAGAGTTGGGAGAAAAACTGTTTTTT,CASSQDRWTELGEKLFF
TRBV10-3,TRBJ2-6,.,17,TRBD1,TGTGCCATCAGTGACTCGCAGGGGGATGGGGGGGCCAACGTCCTGACTTTC,CAISDSQGDGGANVLTF
TRBV29-1,TRBJ1-1,.,12,TRBD1,TGCAGCGTTGAGGAACAGGGGGCTGAAGCTTTCTTT,CSVEEQGAEAFF
TRBV25-1,TRBJ2-7,.,15,TRBD1,TGTGCCAGCAGCCACGCCGGGACAGGGACCAACGAGCAGTACTTC,CASSHAGTGTNEQYF
TRBV25-1,TRBJ2-3,.,14,TRBD1,TGTGCCAGCGCCCGGGACAGAGACTTAGATACGCAGTATTTT,CASARDRDLDTQYF
TRBV5-1,TRBJ1-2,.,13,TRBD1,TGCGCCAGCAGCGGGGGACAGGGAAGTGGCTACACCTTC,CASSGGQGSGYTF
TRBV5-5,TRBJ1-4,.,13,.,TGTGCCAGCAGCTCCTGGCTTGATGAAAAACTGTTTTTT,CASSSWLDEKLFF
TRBV7-3,TRBJ1-1,.,15,TRBD1,TGTGCCAGCAGCTCCGGACAGGGGATGAACACTGAAGCTTTCTTT,CASSSGQGMNTEAFF
TRBV2,TRBJ2-1,.,13,TRBD2,TGTGCCAGCAGTGGGGTGGGAGGGGAGGAGCAGTTCTTC,CASSGVGGEEQFF
TRBV7-2,TRBJ1-5,.,17,.,TGTGCCAGCACGAGGGACTTAAGGAAACAAAAAGAGGGGCCCCAGCATTTT,CASTRDLRKQKEGPQHF
TRBV18,TRBJ1-2,.,13,.,TGTGCCAGCTCCCTCGACATATCTTATGGCTACACCTTC,CASSLDISYGYTF
TRBV5-1,TRBJ2-5,.,16,TRBD2,TGCGCCAGCAGCTTGGTTTCTAGCGGGGGGCAAGAGACCCAGTACTTC,CASSLVSSGGQETQYF
TRBV10-3,TRBJ1-5,.,14,TRBD1,TGTGCCATCAGTGAGACAGGGGGCAATCAGCCCCAGCATTTT,CAISETGGNQPQHF
TRBV6-1,TRBJ1-5,.,11,.,TGTGCCAGCAGACAGAATCAGCCCCAGCATTTT,CASRQNQPQHF
TRBV11-2,TRBJ1-1,once,14,TRBD1,TGTGCCAGCAGCCCTACAGGGGGCCGGACTGAAGCTTTCTTT,CASSPTGGRTEAFF
TRBV2,TRBJ2-1,.,15,.,TGTGCCAGCAGTAATCAACAGGCTGACTACAATGAGCAGTTCTTC,CASSNQQADYNEQFF
TRBV11-3,TRBJ2-3,.,17,TRBD2,TGTGCCAGCAGCTCGTCGGGACTAGCGGGGGGGAGAGATACGCAGTATTTT,CASSSSGLAGGRDTQYF
TRBV19,TRBJ2-3,.,15,TRBD1,TGTGCCAGTAAGAGGGGACAGATTAGCACAGATACGCAGTATTTT,CASKRGQISTDTQYF
TRBV7-9,TRBJ1-2,.,14,TRBD1,TGTGCCAGCAGCTTCGCGACAGGGGGCTATGGCTACACCTTC,CASSFATGGYGYTF
TRBV7-9,TRBJ1-1,.,16,TRBD1,TGTGCCAGCAGCCATTTACGGGACAGGACAAACACTGAAGCTTTCTTT,CASSHLRDRTNTEAFF
TRBV7-7,TRBJ2-3,.,15,TRBD2,TGTGCTAGCAGCCCAGGGCCCGGGAGGGGAGATACGCAGTATTTT,CASSPGPGRGDTQYF
TRBV4-1,TRBJ2-7,.,14,TRBD1,TGCGCCAGCAGCCAAGTAGGACAGGGGCGCGAGCAGTACTTC,CASSQVGQGREQYF
TRBV5-1,TRBJ2-3,.,13,.,TGCGCCAGCAGCTTGGTTAGTACAGATACGCAGTATTTT,CASSLVSTDTQYF
TRBV5-4,TRBJ2-2,.,14,.,TGTGCCAGCAGCCCCGACAGGACGACCGGGGAGCTGTTTTTT,CASSPDRTTGELFF
TRBV7-9,TRBJ2-3,.,15,.,TGTGCCAGCAGCTTGGCGAGGACAGACACAGATACGCAGTATTTT,CASSLARTDTDTQYF
TRBV6-1,TRBJ2-7,.,13,.,TGTGCCAGCAGCCTGAGGGCCGCCTACGAGCAGTACTTC,CASSLRAAYEQYF
TRBV6-5,TRBJ2-3,.,16,TRBD2,TGTGCCAGCAGTTACTCGAGTCGGGGGGGCACAGATACGCAGTATTTT,CASSYSSRGGTDTQYF
TRBV18,TRBJ1-1,.,16,TRBD1,TGTGCCAGCTCACCACCGAACGCAGGGGGGAACACTGAAGCTTTCTTT,CASSPPNAGGNTEAFF